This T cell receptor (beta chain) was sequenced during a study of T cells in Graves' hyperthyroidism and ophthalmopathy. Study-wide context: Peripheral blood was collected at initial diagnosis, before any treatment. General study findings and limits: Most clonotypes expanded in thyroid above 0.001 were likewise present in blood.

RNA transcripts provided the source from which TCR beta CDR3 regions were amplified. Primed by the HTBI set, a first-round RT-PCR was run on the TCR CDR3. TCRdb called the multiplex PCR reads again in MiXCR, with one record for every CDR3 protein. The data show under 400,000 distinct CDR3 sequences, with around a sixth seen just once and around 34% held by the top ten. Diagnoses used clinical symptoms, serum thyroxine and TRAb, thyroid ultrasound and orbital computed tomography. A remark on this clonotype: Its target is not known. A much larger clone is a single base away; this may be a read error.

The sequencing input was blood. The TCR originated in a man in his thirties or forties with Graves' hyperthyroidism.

CDR3 coding DNA: TGTGCCACCAGCCTAGATGACAGGGAAGGACAGCCCCAGCATTTT. As protein: CATSLDDREGQPQHF. J is TRBJ1-5 and V is TRBV7-6; 7 bases agree with TRBD1. The CDR3 is 15 residues long. The germline gives CDR1 SGHVS, CDR2 FNYEAQ.